This T cell receptor (beta chain) is drawn from a study of early T cells in non-severe SARS-CoV-2 infection. Ten or more counts support this clonotype. The ends were cut back, 3 bases at V and 1 base at J, with 10 bases in the middle. Per germline, CDR1 KGHSH and CDR2 LQKENI. This CDR3 is 14 amino acids long. TCRdb redid the calling of the 5' RACE reads with MiXCR, one entry per CDR3 protein. The table records around 63,000 distinct CDR3 sequences, 10% of them present only once. Specimen: whole blood, collected at baseline. The chain combines TRBV18 with TRBJ2-7; the D is unclear. The receptor's source is an adult who was a healthcare worker with PCR-confirmed SARS-CoV-2 infection or an uninfected control (not recorded which). The chain's CDR3 is CASSPPSGSYEQYF. The CDR3 nucleotides are TGTGCCAGCTCACCCCCATCCGGATCCTACGAGCAGTACTTC.